In its sample, the clone carrying this T cell receptor beta chain was seen many times. This entry comes from a study of CD8+CD57+ T cells in acquired aplastic anemia. Study background: When averaged, DNA from sorted CD4+ and CD8+ cells came to around 3 ug.

Using genomic DNA as the template, TCR beta VDJ and CDR3 profiling was carried out. One entry per CDR3 protein, called by TCRdb with MiXCR from the reads. The table shows 150,000 to 200,000 distinct CDR3 sequences, with 45% to 55% occurring only once. The V end lost 2 bases, the J end lost 2 bases, and 4 bases lay between the germline ends. Germline V lookup: CDR1 SGHAT, CDR2 FQNNGV. This CDR3 region has 12 residues. The authors sequenced patients whose flow cytometry had shown CD8+CD57+ cell expansion. This chain links TRBV11-2 with TRBJ2-7; D unclear. The source material was sorted CD4+, CD8+, or CD8+CD57+ T cells (not recorded which) from PBMCs. The sequence derives from a human donor with aplastic anemia. The CDR3 nucleotides read TGTGCCAGCAGCTTAAACGCCTACGAGCAGTACTTC. It is translated as CASSLNAYEQYF. Full variable domain (rest looked up from reference TRBV11-2 and TRBJ2-7): EAGVAQSPRYKIIEKRQSVAFWCNPISGHATLYWYQQILGQGPKLLIQFQNNGVVDDSQLPKDRFSAERLKGVDSTLKIQPAKLEDSAVYLCASSLNAYEQYFGPGTRLTVT.